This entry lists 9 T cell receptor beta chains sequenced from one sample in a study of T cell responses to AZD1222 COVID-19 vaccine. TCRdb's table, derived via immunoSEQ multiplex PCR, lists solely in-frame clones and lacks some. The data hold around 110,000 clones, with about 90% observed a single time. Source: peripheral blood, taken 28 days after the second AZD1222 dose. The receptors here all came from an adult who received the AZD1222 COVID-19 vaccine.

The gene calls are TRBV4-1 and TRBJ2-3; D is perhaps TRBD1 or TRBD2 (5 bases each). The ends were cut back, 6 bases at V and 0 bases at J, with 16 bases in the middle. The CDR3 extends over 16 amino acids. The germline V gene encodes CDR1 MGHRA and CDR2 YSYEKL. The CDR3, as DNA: TGCGCCAGCAGTCTGGAGGCCGGGACCAGCACAGATACGCAGTATTTT. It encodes CASSLEAGTSTDTQYF.

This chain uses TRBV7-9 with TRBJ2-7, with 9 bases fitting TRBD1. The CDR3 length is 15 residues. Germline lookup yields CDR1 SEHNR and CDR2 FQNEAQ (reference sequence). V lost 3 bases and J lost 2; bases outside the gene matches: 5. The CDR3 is CASSFTGTGTYEQYF. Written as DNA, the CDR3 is TGTGCCAGCAGCTTCACCGGGACAGGGACCTACGAGCAGTACTTC.

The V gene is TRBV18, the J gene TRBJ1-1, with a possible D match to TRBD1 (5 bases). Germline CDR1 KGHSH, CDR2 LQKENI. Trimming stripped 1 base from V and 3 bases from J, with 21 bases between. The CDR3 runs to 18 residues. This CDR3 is CASSPLPGPPGGDTEAFF. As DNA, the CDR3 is TGTGCCAGCTCACCACTCCCGGGGCCCCCGGGCGGGGACACTGAAGCTTTCTTT.

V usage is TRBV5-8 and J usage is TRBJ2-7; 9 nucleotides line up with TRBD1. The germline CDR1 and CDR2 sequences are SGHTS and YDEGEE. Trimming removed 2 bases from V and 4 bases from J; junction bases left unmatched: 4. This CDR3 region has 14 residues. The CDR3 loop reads CASSLGTGFYEQYF. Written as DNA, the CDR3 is TGTGCCAGCAGCTTAGGGACAGGGTTTTACGAGCAGTACTTC.

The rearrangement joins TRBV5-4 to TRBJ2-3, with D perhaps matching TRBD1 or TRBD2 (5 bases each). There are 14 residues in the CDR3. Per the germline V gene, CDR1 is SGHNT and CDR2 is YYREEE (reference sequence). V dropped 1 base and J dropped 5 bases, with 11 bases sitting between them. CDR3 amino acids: CASSLNRGRDTQYF. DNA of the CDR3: TGTGCCAGCAGCTTGAATCGGGGCAGAGATACGCAGTATTTT.

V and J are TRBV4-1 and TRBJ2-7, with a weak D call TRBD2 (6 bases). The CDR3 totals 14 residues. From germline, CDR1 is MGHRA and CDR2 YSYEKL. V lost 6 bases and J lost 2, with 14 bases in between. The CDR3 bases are TGCGCCAGCAGTCCCGGGACTGAAACCTACGAGCAGTACTTC. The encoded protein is CASSPGTETYEQYF.

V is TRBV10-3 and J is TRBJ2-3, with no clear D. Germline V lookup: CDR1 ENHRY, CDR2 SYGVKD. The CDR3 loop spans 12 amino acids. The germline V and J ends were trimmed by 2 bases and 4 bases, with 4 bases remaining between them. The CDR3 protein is CAISEKADTQYF. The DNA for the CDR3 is TGTGCCATCAGTGAGAAGGCAGATACGCAGTATTTT.

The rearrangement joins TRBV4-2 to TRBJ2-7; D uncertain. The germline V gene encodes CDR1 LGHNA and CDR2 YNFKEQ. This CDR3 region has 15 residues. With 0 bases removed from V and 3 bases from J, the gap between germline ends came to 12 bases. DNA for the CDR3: TGTGCCAGCAGCCAAGAATCAGGCAGACTCTACGAGCAGTACTTC. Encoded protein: CASSQESGRLYEQYF.

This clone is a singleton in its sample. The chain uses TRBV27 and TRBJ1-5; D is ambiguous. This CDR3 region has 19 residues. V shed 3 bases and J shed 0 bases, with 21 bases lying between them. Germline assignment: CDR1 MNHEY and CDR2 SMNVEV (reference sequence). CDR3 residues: CASSFPGGAGAYSNQPQHF. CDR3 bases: TGTGCCAGCAGTTTCCCCGGAGGCGCAGGAGCATATAGCAATCAGCCCCAGCATTTT.